The rows below give T cell receptor beta chains drawn from one sample of a study of vaccination and CD4 T cells after COVID-19. TCRdb re-called the PCR reads through MiXCR, storing one row per CDR3 protein. This table has some 17,000 distinct CDR3 sequences, about 48% appearing once. These receptors lack a known antigen. Source: CD4+ T cells from blood, cultured in vitro, taken about 7 months after SARS-CoV-2 vaccination. These receptors were obtained from a human donor who had recovered from COVID-19. The CDR3 runs from the conserved cysteine through the conserved F or W. A D gene is named only where the DNA matches it firmly. Some rows mark clone size as missing; the rest say once, few, many or name a class of expanded clone.

>NA|TRBJ2-1|TRBV24-1|few
TGTGCCACCAGTGGGTACAATGAGCAGTTCTTC
CATSGYNEQFF
>NA|TRBJ2-2|TRBV4-1|NA
TGCGCCAGCAGCCAGAGAGGGGGGACTACCGGGGAGCTGTTTTTT
CASSQRGGTTGELFF
>TRBD1|TRBJ2-7|TRBV7-2|NA
TGTGCCAGCAGCGCCACAGGGGCCGCGTACGAGCAGTACTTC
CASSATGAAYEQYF
>NA|TRBJ1-5|TRBV21-1|few
TGTGCCAGCAGCAAGCCACAAACAGTTTGTCAGCCCCAGCATTTT
CASSKPQTVCQPQHF
>NA|TRBJ1-1|TRBV2|NA
TGTGCCAGCAGTGTCTCAGGGACGAACACTGAAGCTTTCTTT
CASSVSGTNTEAFF
>NA|TRBJ2-5|TRBV6-1|few
TGTGCCAGCAGTGCCGGCCGACAGGACCGATTCCAAGAGACCCAGTACTTC
CASSAGRQDRFQETQYF
>NA|TRBJ2-7|TRBV20-1|NA
TGCAGTGCTAGTTCTGACACCCGGGCGCAGTACTTC
CSASSDTRAQYF
>NA|TRBJ1-2|TRBV6-1|few
TGTGCCAGCGGTGGGGACAACTATGGCTACACCTTC
CASGGDNYGYTF
>TRBD2|TRBJ2-1|TRBV7-2|NA
TGTGCCAGCAGCCCTCAGTCGGGGGGGGACGAGCAGTTCTTC
CASSPQSGGDEQFF
>NA|TRBJ2-5|TRBV11-3|NA
TGTGCCAGCAGCTTAACAGGGTCCCAAGAGACCCAGTACTTC
CASSLTGSQETQYF
>TRBD1|TRBJ1-2|TRBV2|NA
TGTGCCAGCATTAGGACAGGCTCTAACTATGGCTACACCTTC
CASIRTGSNYGYTF
>TRBD2|TRBJ2-7|TRBV27|NA
TGTGCCAGCAGTCCCGCCGGACTAGCGGGGGGGGACGAGCAGTACTTC
CASSPAGLAGGDEQYF
>TRBD1|TRBJ1-6|TRBV7-8|NA
TGTGCCAGCAGCGGCCGGGACAGCGGCAATTCACCCCTCCACTTT
CASSGRDSGNSPLHF
>NA|TRBJ2-5|TRBV7-9|medium-sized
TGTGCCAGCTCCTGGTACCAAGAGACCCAGTACTTC
CASSWYQETQYF
>NA|TRBJ1-6|TRBV5-4|few
TGTGCCAGCAGCTTGTCGGGGGGTAATTCACCCCTCCACTTT
CASSLSGGNSPLHF
>NA|TRBJ1-2|TRBV6-1|NA
TGTGCCAGCAGAGGGTCCAGGGTGGACTATGGCTACACCTTC
CASRGSRVDYGYTF
>NA|TRBJ1-1|TRBV20-1|few
TGCAGTGCTGGGGATAGGGGGTTGGGCACTGAAGCTTTCTTT
CSAGDRGLGTEAFF
>NA|TRBJ1-1|TRBV5-8|NA
TGTGCCAGCAGCTTTGTACACCTGACGGCTTTCTTT
CASSFVHLTAFF
>NA|TRBJ1-2|TRBV5-5|NA
TGTGCCAGCAGCGCCGGGGCAGAGATCTATGGCTACACCTTC
CASSAGAEIYGYTF
>NA|TRBJ1-2|TRBV7-6|NA
TGTGCCAGCAGCTTAACGGACGGTAACTATGGCTACACCTTC
CASSLTDGNYGYTF
>NA|TRBJ1-1|TRBV20-1|few
TGCAGTGCTAGAAGGGCCCCTGCGAACACTGAAGCTTTCTTT
CSARRAPANTEAFF
>NA|TRBJ2-7|TRBV7-3|NA
TGTGCCAGCAGCCGTGGCGGGACCTACGAGCAGTACTTC
CASSRGGTYEQYF
>NA|TRBJ2-3|TRBV7-2|few
TGTGCCAGCACCTCCAGCACAGATACGCAGTATTTT
CASTSSTDTQYF
>TRBD2|TRBJ2-1|TRBV18|NA
TGTGCCAGCTCACCGATAGAGGGACTAGCGGGGCTCTCCTACAATGAGCAGTTCTTC
CASSPIEGLAGLSYNEQFF
>NA|TRBJ1-6|TRBV6-1|few
TGTGCCAGCAGTGTGGTCAGGGCAAATTCACCCCTCCACTTT
CASSVVRANSPLHF
>NA|TRBJ1-2|TRBV20-1|NA
TGCAGTGCTAGAGATTCTACCGTTAATGGCTACACCTTC
CSARDSTVNGYTF
>NA|TRBJ1-1|TRBV7-6|NA
TGTGCCAGCAGCCTCTCCGACCGAGGGGAAGCTTTCTTT
CASSLSDRGEAFF
>NA|TRBJ2-5|TRBV5-1|once
TGCGCCAGCTGGGGGGACTCCCAAGAGACCCAGTACTTC
CASWGDSQETQYF
>NA|TRBJ1-5|TRBV19|NA
TGTGCCAGTGGACGTCTCAATCAGCCCCAGCATTTT
CASGRLNQPQHF
>TRBD2|TRBJ2-7|TRBV20-1|few
TGCAGTGCTAGGGTGGCGCGGGGGACCGGCGAGCAGTACTTC
CSARVARGTGEQYF
>TRBD2|TRBJ2-3|TRBV6-5|NA
TGTGCCAGCAGTTATACTAGCGGGAGTACAGATACGCAGTATTTT
CASSYTSGSTDTQYF